This TCR beta chain was captured by sequencing in a study of neurological immune-mediated disorders. Findings of the study overall: No expanded-clone CDR3 amino acid sequence recurred across subjects, suggesting private TCR-beta repertoires.

The germline V gene has CDR1 SGHTA and CDR2 FQGNSA. This CDR3 is built from 17 residues. The time point was: technical triplicate 2. From 2 million PBMCs stored at -80 C, the unsorted libraries were generated. cDNA synthesis was performed by 5'RACE with 10-nucleotide random UMIs. Over 190 million TCR-beta sequences from 15-18 subjects came from every sequencing run. TCRdb analysed the 5' RACE reads with MiXCR anew, one entry per CDR3 protein. The table includes about 59,000 distinct CDR3 sequences, less than 25% detected once. A word on this clonotype: Its specificity is not known. This may come from a read error, since a much larger clone is one base off.

The sample comprised PBMCs. V gene TRBV7-2 combines with J gene TRBJ2-1; TRBD2 agrees at 8 bases. The TCR was taken from a man in his sixties with HTLV-1-associated myelopathy (HAM/TSP). The CDR3 DNA reads as TGTGCCTGCAGCTCCTCCCTCGGGGTCCGGGGGGGAAATGAGCAGTTCTTC. It specifies CACSSSLGVRGGNEQFF.